The sample holds one count of the clone carrying this T cell receptor beta chain. This specimen belongs to a study of CD8+ T cells in alopecia areata. Background on the study: Treatment of the treated patients consisted of oral tofacitinib, 5 to 10 mg twice daily. By percentage of affected scalp area, the severity of treated patients was scored.

RNA, once extracted, was reverse transcribed into cDNA for use as the sequencing template. Assay: immunoSEQ multiplex PCR; the TCRdb copy retains only in-frame clones and omits some. The sample includes 200,000 to 250,000 clones, 64% of them seen just once. Treatment here: oral pan-JAK inhibitor, 5-10 mg twice daily. The CDR3 totals 15 residues. Trimming removed 2 bases from V and 3 bases from J, with 14 bases in between. Per germline, CDR1 SGHRS and CDR2 YFSETQ. The sample was CD4+ T cells sorted from blood, taken at week 4, from a patient treated with tofacitinib. This chain connects TRBV5-1 to TRBJ2-5, with D perhaps TRBD1 (7 bases). The sequence was obtained from a human donor with alopecia areata. The CDR3 spells CASSFGGTEKETQYF. The CDR3, as DNA: TGCGCCAGCAGCTTTGGAGGGACAGAGAAAGAGACCCAGTACTTC.